This entry lists 16 T cell receptor beta chains sequenced from one sample in a study of T-cell memory formation after mild COVID-19. MiXCR was run by TCRdb on the 5' RACE reads, yielding one entry per CDR3 protein. The repertoire holds hundreds of thousands of distinct CDR3 sequences, with roughly 15% as singletons. The sample was PBMCs or a T cell subset sorted from them (not recorded which). The receptor set was obtained from a man aged 18 to 30 who had mild COVID-19 (a few samples of this study predate the infection). Cell type and time point are not known.

The chain uses TRBV7-2 and TRBJ2-1; possible D gene TRBD2, 7 bases. Germline V CDR1 and CDR2: SGHTA, FQGNSA. V was clipped by 7 bases and J by 5 bases, with 18 bases between them. There are 15 residues in the CDR3. CDR3 coding DNA: TGTGCCAGCACCTTGGTGGGGGGGCTTAACAATGAGCAGTTCTTC. Protein product: CASTLVGGLNNEQFF.

This clonotype was picked up a small number of times. V gene TRBV18 combines with J gene TRBJ2-3; D is perhaps TRBD1 (5 bases). CDR3 length equals 16 residues. Deletions cut 1 base from V and 0 bases from J, with 11 bases between. Per the germline V gene, CDR1 is KGHSH and CDR2 is LQKENI. CDR3 protein: CASSPLRGLSTDTQYF. In DNA form, the CDR3 reads TGTGCCAGCTCACCACTAAGGGGCCTGAGCACAGATACGCAGTATTTT.

This clonotype occurred a few times. The chain is built from TRBV29-1 and TRBJ2-5; D gene uncertain. CDR3 length: 13 amino acids. From germline, CDR1 is SQVTM and CDR2 ANQGSEA. V lost 3 bases to trimming and J lost 2 bases, with 10 bases between them. CDR3 amino acids: CSVDSRNQETQYF. Written as DNA, the CDR3 is TGCAGCGTTGATAGCCGGAATCAAGAGACCCAGTACTTC.

A few counts support this clonotype. This sequence joins TRBV5-6 and TRBJ2-5, with 7 bases matching TRBD1. V shed 2 bases, J shed 5 bases, and the junction held 6 bases outside the gene matches. This CDR3 comprises 14 residues. From germline, CDR1 is SGHDT and CDR2 YYEEEE. The CDR3 protein is CASSFEGAWETQYF. CDR3 DNA sequence: TGTGCCAGCAGCTTTGAGGGGGCATGGGAGACCCAGTACTTC.

The V call is TRBV2, the J call TRBJ2-3; D unclear. Germline values: CDR1 SNHLY, CDR2 FYNNEI. The CDR3 is 14 residues long. V lost 0 bases to trimming and J lost 0 bases, with 4 bases between them. CDR3 sequence: CASSEALSTDTQYF. The CDR3 DNA reads TGTGCCAGCAGTGAAGCGCTTAGCACAGATACGCAGTATTTT.

This clonotype was detected only a few times. The chain joins TRBV9 to TRBJ2-2; D unclear. Germline V gene lookup returns CDR1 SGDLS and CDR2 YYNGEE. V lost 3 bases and J lost 6, with 9 bases in between. The CDR3 length is 13 residues. DNA for the CDR3: TGTGCCAGCAGCGGTTCTTTCGCCGGGGAGCTGTTTTTT. Translated: CASSGSFAGELFF. Drawing the rest from reference TRBV9 and TRBJ2-2, the complete variable domain is DSGVTQTPKHLITATGQRVTLRCSPRSGDLSVYWYQQSLDQGLQFLIQYYNGEERAKGNILERFSAQQFPDLHSELNLSSLELGDSALYFCASSGSFAGELFFGEGSRLTVL.

The table lists this clonotype with a few counts. The gene calls are TRBV20-1 and TRBJ1-2, with unresolved D. Trimming pared 6 bases from V and 0 bases from J, leaving 14 bases between. CDR3 length: 14 amino acids. Germline values: CDR1 DFQATT, CDR2 SNEGSKA (reference sequence). The CDR3 region is CSADPERANYGYTF. Here the CDR3 DNA reads TGCAGTGCCGACCCCGAAAGGGCTAACTATGGCTACACCTTC.

This clonotype occurred many times. V and J are TRBV12-3 or TRBV12-4 and TRBJ2-6, with D tentatively TRBD2 (6 bases). This CDR3 contains 17 residues. V was shortened by 8 bases and J by 1 base, with 18 bases between the two germline ends. CDR3 DNA sequence: TGTGCCAGCGGCGGCGGGGTTCGGAGGTCTGGGGCCAACGTCCTGACTTTC. Its protein is CASGGGVRRSGANVLTF.

The chain joins TRBV5-1 to TRBJ1-2; D is unclear. V was pared by 1 base and J by 4 bases, with 8 bases between. Germline assignment: CDR1 SGHRS and CDR2 YFSETQ. The CDR3 is 13 amino acids. The CDR3 here is CASSLTNVYGYTF. CDR3 nucleotide sequence: TGCGCCAGCAGCTTGACAAATGTCTATGGCTACACCTTC.

This chain links TRBV7-2 with TRBJ2-3, with D perhaps matching TRBD2 (6 bases). The germline CDR1 and CDR2 sequences are SGHTA and FQGNSA. Trimming took 2 bases from V and 4 from J, leaving 13 bases between them. The CDR3 length is 15 residues. CDR3 in DNA: TGTGCCAGCAGCTTAATGGGGGGAGCATCAGATACGCAGTATTTT. Translating gives CASSLMGGASDTQYF.

This clonotype has more than one count but fewer than ten. V gene TRBV28 combines with J gene TRBJ2-5; 10 nucleotides line up with TRBD1. Germline V gene lookup returns CDR1 MDHEN and CDR2 SYDVKM. Germline trimming cut 7 bases from V and 5 bases from J; bases unmatched to any gene: 7. The CDR3 has 14 residues. The CDR3 DNA sequence: TGTGCCAGCACCAGGACAGGGGGTAGCGAGACCCAGTACTTC. Translated: CASTRTGGSETQYF.

This clonotype occurred a few times. The V and J genes are TRBV7-2 and TRBJ1-6; 7 positions match TRBD1. CDR3 length equals 15 residues. The junction had 7 bases not matched to a gene; V was cut back by 1 base and J by 10 bases. Germline lookup yields CDR1 SGHTA and CDR2 FQGNSA. CDR3 residues: CASSLVTGKGSPLHF. The CDR3, as DNA: TGTGCCAGCAGCTTAGTGACAGGGAAGGGCTCACCCCTCCACTTT.

This clonotype turned up a few times. This chain joins TRBV27 and TRBJ1-2, with D unclear. Trimming took off 6 bases at V and 0 bases at J, with 14 bases between the two ends. Germline lookup yields CDR1 MNHEY and CDR2 SMNVEV (reference sequence). The CDR3 consists of 15 residues. Written as DNA, the CDR3 is TGTGCCAGCAGCAAATACTCCTCAGCTAACTATGGCTACACCTTC. Amino acids: CASSKYSSANYGYTF.

This clonotype was observed a handful of times. This rearrangement joins TRBV6-5 to TRBJ2-3; unclear D gene. This CDR3 contains 16 residues. V was trimmed by 7 bases and J by 2 bases, leaving 19 bases between them. Germline loops: CDR1 MNHEY, CDR2 SVGAGI. CDR3 in amino acids: CASKSRFLGITDTQYF. The CDR3 DNA reads TGTGCCAGCAAAAGCCGGTTTCTGGGGATCACAGATACGCAGTATTTT.

This clonotype was seen a handful of times. The chain carries TRBV5-1 and TRBJ2-7; the D is unclear. This CDR3 is 14 amino acids long. Germline V gives CDR1 SGHRS, CDR2 YFSETQ. Trimming pared 4 bases from V and 0 bases from J, leaving 11 bases between. The CDR3 region has the DNA TGCGCCAGCAGCAAATGGACCTCCTCCTACGAGCAGTACTTC. This codes for CASSKWTSSYEQYF.

In its sample, this clonotype was seen many times. V is TRBV20-1 and J is TRBJ1-1; D is ambiguous. V was trimmed by 6 bases and J by 1 base, leaving 6 bases between them. The V gene's germline CDR1 is DFQATT and CDR2 SNEGSKA (reference sequence). This CDR3 comprises 11 residues. CDR3: CSAARNTEAFF. Here the CDR3 DNA reads TGCAGTGCCGCACGGAACACTGAAGCTTTCTTT.